The rows below give T cell receptor beta chains drawn from one sample of a study of blood T cell repertoires in COVID-19. Assay: immunoSEQ multiplex PCR; the TCRdb copy retains only in-frame clones and omits some. The top ten clones hold roughly a quarter of a sample with tens of thousands of clones, around 83% of them seen once. Sample: peripheral blood. The receptors originated from a human donor in a cohort sampled during active COVID-19. Each CDR3 is given with its conserved first and last residue. A D gene is named only where the DNA matches it firmly. Clone size is given for some rows only: seen once, a few or many times, or a class if the clone is expanded.

CDR3aa | CDR3nt | abundance | d_gene | j_gene | v_gene
CASSETQGAYGYTF | TGTGCCAGCAGTGAAACCCAGGGGGCATATGGCTACACCTTC | - | TRBD1 | TRBJ1-2 | TRBV2
CATSDFEGEAFF | TGTGCCACCAGTGATTTCGAGGGAGAAGCTTTCTTT | few | - | TRBJ1-1 | TRBV24-1
CASSAEEYGYTF | TGTGCCAGCAGTGCCGAGGAATATGGCTACACCTTC | - | - | TRBJ1-2 | TRBV2
CASSQGTSGQTQYF | TGTGCCAGCAGCCAAGGTACTAGCGGGCAGACCCAGTACTTC | - | TRBD2 | TRBJ2-5 | TRBV3-1/TRBV3-2
CASSREYIYRGGNEKLFF | TGTGCCAGCAGCCGAGAATATATTTACAGGGGGGGTAATGAAAAACTGTTTTTT | - | TRBD1 | TRBJ1-4 | TRBV3-1/TRBV3-2
CASSLSVGRGTEAFF | TGTGCCAGCAGCCTTTCGGTAGGGAGGGGCACTGAAGCTTTCTTT | - | - | TRBJ1-1 | TRBV9
CASSPPGQGASGELFF | TGTGCCAGCAGCCCTCCGGGACAGGGTGCGTCCGGGGAGCTGTTTTTT | - | TRBD1 | TRBJ2-2 | TRBV28
CASSLGPNTGELFF | TGTGCCAGCAGCTTAGGTCCTAACACCGGGGAGCTGTTTTTT | - | - | TRBJ2-2 | TRBV11-2
CASSTGGSSYEQYF | TGTGCCAGTAGTACAGGGGGGAGCTCCTACGAGCAGTACTTC | - | - | TRBJ2-7 | TRBV19
CASSASGQGIEKLFF | TGTGCCAGCAGCGCTTCGGGACAGGGGATTGAAAAACTGTTTTTT | - | TRBD1 | TRBJ1-4 | TRBV9
CASSQDMVTEAFF | TGCGCCAGCAGCCAGGACATGGTAACTGAAGCTTTCTTT | - | - | TRBJ1-1 | TRBV4-1
CASSLGRGGAEKLFF | TGCGCCAGCAGCTTGGGACGTGGGGGCGCGGAAAAACTGTTTTTT | few | - | TRBJ1-4 | TRBV5-1
CASSKNRGSYEQYF | TGTGCCAGTAGTAAAAACAGGGGATCCTACGAGCAGTACTTC | - | TRBD1 | TRBJ2-7 | TRBV19
CASSSDSFSPLHF | TGTGCCAGCAGCTCGGACAGCTTTTCACCCCTCCACTTT | - | - | TRBJ1-6 | TRBV7-9
CASSSRGGAVYEQYF | TGTGCCAGCAGCTCCCGTGGGGGGGCAGTCTACGAGCAGTACTTC | - | - | TRBJ2-7 | TRBV7-9
CASSIRGESEKLFF | TGTGCCAGTAGTATTCGGGGGGAGAGTGAAAAACTGTTTTTT | - | - | TRBJ1-4 | TRBV19
CASSLTGRPTGELFF | TGTGCCAGCAGCTTAACAGGCAGACCTACCGGGGAGCTGTTTTTT | - | - | TRBJ2-2 | TRBV11-2
CAISENRDQPQHF | TGTGCCATCAGTGAAAACAGGGATCAGCCCCAGCATTTT | - | - | TRBJ1-5 | TRBV10-3
CRSREENSPLHF | TGCCGAAGCCGGGAGGAGAATTCACCCCTCCACTTT | - | - | TRBJ1-6 | TRBV5-1
CASSLRPTGVYGYTF | TGTGCCAGCAGCTTACGACCCACAGGGGTCTATGGCTACACCTTC | - | TRBD1 | TRBJ1-2 | TRBV7-2
CASSLQRGGTDTQYF | TGTGCCAGCAGCTTACAGCGGGGGGGAACAGATACGCAGTATTTT | - | TRBD2 | TRBJ2-3 | TRBV7-3
CASSARDTNQPQHF | TGTGCCAGCAGCGCCCGGGACACCAATCAGCCCCAGCATTTT | - | - | TRBJ1-5 | TRBV3-1/TRBV3-2
CASSPPRGGDTDTQYF | TGTGCCAGCTCACCACCCCGGGGGGGGGACACAGATACGCAGTATTTT | few | TRBD2 | TRBJ2-3 | TRBV18
CASSRIAGASYYEQYF | TGTGCCAGCAGCCGCATCGCGGGGGCCTCATACTACGAGCAGTACTTC | - | - | TRBJ2-7 | TRBV3-1/TRBV3-2
CASSEVDSRNEKLFF | TGTGCCAGCAGTGAAGTGGACAGCCGTAATGAAAAACTGTTTTTT | - | - | TRBJ1-4 | TRBV2
CASSGRTGDTGELFF | TGCGCCAGCAGTGGGAGGACAGGGGACACCGGGGAGCTGTTTTTT | - | TRBD1 | TRBJ2-2 | TRBV10-2
CASSKAVASGANVLTF | TGTGCCAGCAGTAAGGCGGTGGCCTCTGGGGCCAACGTCCTGACTTTC | - | - | TRBJ2-6 | TRBV7-3
CASSLEGYGEPRVETQYF | TGCGCCAGCAGCTTGGAGGGTTATGGGGAGCCAAGGGTGGAGACCCAGTACTTC | - | - | TRBJ2-5 | TRBV5-1
CASSPYHRALYTEAFF | TGCGCCAGCAGCCCATACCACAGGGCCCTCTACACTGAAGCTTTCTTT | once | - | TRBJ1-1 | TRBV5-1
CASSLRTGDRSPLHF | TGCGCCAGCAGCCTACGGACAGGGGATCGTTCACCCCTCCACTTT | - | TRBD1 | TRBJ1-6 | TRBV5-1
CASRSIARGEYGYTF | TGTGCCAGCAGGTCGATTGCTAGGGGCGAGTATGGCTACACCTTC | - | - | TRBJ1-2 | TRBV6-5
CASSTERGGRYTQYF | TGTGCCAGCAGCACCGAGCGGGGGGGCCGATATACGCAGTATTTT | - | TRBD2 | TRBJ2-3 | TRBV5-4
CASSHPLQGAYGYTF | TGCGCCAGCAGTCACCCCCTCCAGGGGGCCTATGGCTACACCTTC | - | TRBD1 | TRBJ1-2 | TRBV23-1
CASSFRGLAGELGQFF | TGTGCCAGCAGTTTCCGCGGACTAGCGGGAGAGCTCGGCCAGTTCTTC | - | TRBD2 | TRBJ2-1 | TRBV28
CASSPQQGGGYTF | TGTGCCAGCAGTCCCCAACAGGGGGGAGGCTACACCTTC | - | TRBD1 | TRBJ1-2 | TRBV12-3/TRBV12-4
CASKDRGGAEAFF | TGTGCCAGCAAAGACAGGGGAGGGGCTGAAGCTTTCTTT | - | TRBD1 | TRBJ1-1 | TRBV12-3/TRBV12-4
CASSLLGWNTEAFF | TGTGCCAGCAGCTTGTTGGGCTGGAACACTGAAGCTTTCTTT | - | - | TRBJ1-1 | TRBV11-2
CASSDPDEQYF | TGTGCCAGCAGTGACCCGGACGAGCAGTACTTC | - | - | TRBJ2-7 | TRBV2
CASSILAGGSTDTQYF | TGTGCCAGCAGCATACTAGCGGGGGGGAGCACAGATACGCAGTATTTT | - | TRBD2 | TRBJ2-3 | TRBV7-9
CASSPTTGNQPQHF | TGTGCCAGCTCACCGACTACCGGCAATCAGCCCCAGCATTTT | - | - | TRBJ1-5 | TRBV18
CASSFGQGAYNEQFF | TGCGCCAGCAGCTTTGGACAGGGAGCCTACAATGAGCAGTTCTTC | - | TRBD1 | TRBJ2-1 | TRBV5-1
CASKLGDYGYTF | TGCGCCAGCAAACTTGGAGACTATGGCTACACCTTC | - | - | TRBJ1-2 | TRBV5-1
CASIGGEGGRPQHF | TGTGCCAGCATCGGAGGGGAGGGGGGTCGGCCCCAGCATTTT | once | - | TRBJ1-5 | TRBV6-6
CASMRTGDNTGELFF | TGTGCCAGTATGCGGACAGGCGATAACACCGGGGAGCTGTTTTTT | - | TRBD1 | TRBJ2-2 | TRBV19
CASQEAGTEAFF | TGTGCCAGCCAGGAGGCTGGAACTGAAGCTTTCTTT | - | - | TRBJ1-1 | TRBV6-5
CAWSAGRSYGYTF | TGTGCCTGGAGCGCGGGACGGAGCTATGGCTACACCTTC | - | - | TRBJ1-2 | TRBV30
CASSLSPGTGISYEQYF | TGCGCCAGCAGCCTTAGCCCCGGGACAGGGATCTCCTACGAGCAGTACTTC | once | TRBD1 | TRBJ2-7 | TRBV4-1
CASSHQPAGPSYTF | TGTGCCAGCAGCCACCAACCCGCAGGGCCGAGCTACACCTTC | - | - | TRBJ1-2 | TRBV11-1
CASNWAGGNYGYTF | TGTGCCAGTAACTGGGCAGGGGGCAACTATGGCTACACCTTC | - | TRBD1 | TRBJ1-2 | TRBV19
CASSQATGGVVSNEKLFF | TGTGCCAGCAGCCAAGCAACAGGGGGGGTAGTGTCTAATGAAAAACTGTTTTTT | hyperexpanded | TRBD1 | TRBJ1-4 | TRBV3-1/TRBV3-2
CASSQRGNYGYTF | TGTGCCAGCAGCCAAAGGGGGAACTATGGCTACACCTTC | - | - | TRBJ1-2 | TRBV3-1/TRBV3-2
CASTPRAGYNEQFF | TGTGCCAGCACCCCCCGGGCAGGGTACAATGAGCAGTTCTTC | - | - | TRBJ2-1 | TRBV7-8
CASSASGADTGELFF | TGTGCCAGCAGCGCCTCAGGGGCAGACACCGGGGAGCTGTTTTTT | - | - | TRBJ2-2 | TRBV9
CASSLGLGTQYF | TGTGCCAGCAGCTTGGGACTGGGTACGCAGTATTTT | - | - | TRBJ2-3 | TRBV7-3
CASSYGTYTPYEQYF | TGTGCCAGCAGCTACGGGACTTATACCCCCTACGAGCAGTACTTC | - | - | TRBJ2-7 | TRBV7-8
CASSPDTSYEQYF | TGTGCCAGCTCACCGGACACCTCCTACGAGCAGTACTTC | - | - | TRBJ2-7 | TRBV18